These 17 T cell receptor beta chains were all obtained from the same sample, sequenced in a study of blood T cell repertoires in COVID-19. Profiling relied on immunoSEQ multiplex PCR, and the TCRdb table lists in-frame clones only, not all of them. The data show more than 55,000 clones, about 89% seen once. The sample consisted of peripheral blood. These receptors originate from a man aged 60 to 69 with active or convalescent COVID-19.

In regard to this clone: This specimen includes other DNA sequences encoding the same CDR3. The chain links TRBV27 to TRBJ1-3; D may be TRBD1 (5 bases). The CDR3 contains 14 residues. Germline assignment: CDR1 MNHEY and CDR2 SMNVEV (reference sequence). V gave up 2 bases and J gave up 2 bases, with 7 bases separating them. The CDR3 DNA is TGTGCCAGCAGTTTAGGCAGGGCTGGAAACACCATATATTTT. Its protein is CASSLGRAGNTIYF.

The V and J genes are TRBV5-4 and TRBJ1-6, with D possibly matching TRBD1 (5 bases). In germline, CDR1 is SGHNT, CDR2 YYREEE (reference sequence). Trimming cost V 3 bases and J 8 bases, with 15 bases left between them. The CDR3 contains 15 residues. The CDR3 nucleotides read TGTGCCAGCAGCTCCGGGACTCACAAGGATTCACCCCTCCACTTT. Protein sequence: CASSSGTHKDSPLHF. The full variable domain, with the rest looked up from reference TRBV5-4 and TRBJ1-6, is ETGVTQSPTHLIKTRGQQVTLRCSSQSGHNTVSWYQQALGQGPQFIFQYYREEENGRGNFPPRFSGLQFPNYSSELNVNALELDDSALYLCASSSGTHKDSPLHFGNGTRLTVT.

This clone was recorded only once. The chain recombines TRBV18 with TRBJ2-1, with D possibly being TRBD1 (5 bases). The CDR3 spans 13 residues. The V end lost 6 bases, the J end lost 8 bases, and 14 bases lay between the germline ends. CDR1 and CDR2 (germline): KGHSH, LQKENI. CDR3 nucleotides: TGTGCCAGCTCTGGCCAGCAAGGGGATGAGCAGTTCTTC. Encoded protein: CASSGQQGDEQFF.

This chain connects TRBV19 to TRBJ1-5; D might be TRBD1 (5 bases). Germline V gene lookup returns CDR1 LNHDA and CDR2 SQIVND (reference sequence). The CDR3 runs 16 residues. Deletions cut 6 bases from V and 1 base from J, with 16 bases between. For the CDR3, the DNA is TGTGCCAGTAGGGATAGTTCCGGGGGGAGCAATCAGCCCCAGCATTTT. Its protein is CASRDSSGGSNQPQHF. Filled out from reference TRBV19 and TRBJ1-5, the complete variable domain reads DGGITQSPKYLFRKEGQNVTLSCEQNLNHDAMYWYRQDPGQGLRLIYYSQIVNDFQKGDIAEGYSVSREKKESFPLTVTSAQKNPTAFYLCASRDSSGGSNQPQHFGDGTRLSIL.

The genes are TRBV27 and TRBJ1-1; D unresolved. V lost 5 bases, J lost 1 base, and 14 bases lay in between. CDR1 is MNHEY and CDR2 is SMNVEV in the germline V gene (reference sequence). The CDR3 runs 15 residues. The CDR3 coding sequence is TGTGCCAGCAGTCCATACCCCCACAAGAACACTGAAGCTTTCTTT. It is translated as CASSPYPHKNTEAFF.

V is TRBV30 and J is TRBJ1-2; tentative D call: TRBD1 (6 bases). CDR1 and CDR2 from the germline V gene are GTSNPN and SVGIG (reference sequence). The CDR3 consists of 12 residues. V was trimmed by 3 bases and J by 6 bases, leaving 11 bases between them. DNA for the CDR3: TGTGCCTGGAGGCCAGGGGCGGATGGCTACACCTTC. Its translation is CAWRPGADGYTF.

The chain recombines TRBV28 with TRBJ2-1, with TRBD2 matching 12 bases. J was trimmed by 8 bases and V by 3 bases; bases with no gene match: 11. The CDR3 extends over 17 amino acids. Germline V gives CDR1 MDHEN, CDR2 SYDVKM. CDR3 sequence (DNA): TGTGCCAGCAGTTTTCCCTCTAGCGGGGGGGCTTTATATGAGCAGTTCTTC. Amino acids: CASSFPSSGGALYEQFF.

The V and J genes are TRBV7-9 and TRBJ1-4, with 7 positions matching TRBD1. Germline V gene sequence: CDR1 SEHNR, CDR2 FQNEAQ (reference sequence). V was pared by 7 bases and J by 0 bases, with 14 bases of the junction left unmatched. The CDR3 loop spans 18 amino acids. Here the CDR3 reads CASNDGQVRRATNEKLFF. The CDR3, as DNA: TGTGCCAGCAACGATGGACAGGTAAGAAGGGCAACTAATGAAAAACTGTTTTTT.

V usage is TRBV11-3 and J usage is TRBJ1-1; 7 nucleotides agree with TRBD1. The CDR3 is 14 residues long. The ends lost 6 bases at V and 1 base at J; junction bases unmatched: 5. In germline, CDR1 is SGHNT, CDR2 YENEEA. CDR3 region: CASRGGRGNTEAFF. DNA for the CDR3: TGTGCCAGCAGAGGGGGCAGGGGGAACACTGAAGCTTTCTTT. Full variable domain (rest looked up from reference TRBV11-3 and TRBJ1-1): EAGVVQSPRYKIIEKKQPVAFWCNPISGHNTLYWYLQNLGQGPELLIRYENEEAVDDSQLPKDRFSAERLKGVDSTLKIQPAELGDSAVYLCASRGGRGNTEAFFGQGTRLTVV.

The J gene is TRBJ2-7, the V gene TRBV28; D unclear. The CDR3 totals 11 residues. Germline V lookup: CDR1 MDHEN, CDR2 SYDVKM. V was pared by 6 bases and J by 1 base, with 4 bases between. The CDR3 DNA reads TGTGCCAGCAGGCGATCCTACGAGCAGTACTTC. It is translated as CASRRSYEQYF.

This clone was counted a single time. The chain links TRBV27 to TRBJ1-1; maybe TRBD1 (5 bases). The CDR3 spans 13 residues. Germline CDR1 is MNHEY and CDR2 is SMNVEV (reference sequence). The V end was cut by 6 bases, the J end by 3 bases, with 11 bases between. The DNA for the CDR3 is TGTGCCAGCAGCCGCAGACAGTACACTGAAGCTTTCTTT. Translating it yields CASSRRQYTEAFF.

This chain joins TRBV6-5 and TRBJ1-5; D unresolved. Trimming stripped 0 bases from V and 1 base from J, with 7 bases between. Germline CDR1 is MNHEY and CDR2 is SVGAGI. The CDR3 covers 15 residues. Here the CDR3 reads CASSYSGSSNQPQHF. As DNA, the CDR3 is TGTGCCAGCAGTTACTCGGGGAGCAGCAATCAGCCCCAGCATTTT.

This clone was seen just once. The V gene is TRBV19, the J gene TRBJ1-4; maybe TRBD1 (5 bases). The CDR3 runs 13 residues. The V gene lost 4 bases and the J gene lost 6 bases, with 9 bases spanning the gap. Per germline, CDR1 LNHDA and CDR2 SQIVND (reference sequence). In nucleotides, the CDR3 is TGTGCCAGTAGTACGGGGGTCGATGAAAAACTGTTTTTT. The encoded protein is CASSTGVDEKLFF.

The chain has TRBV3-1 (or the pseudogene TRBV3-2) and TRBJ2-5, with a possible D match to TRBD1 (5 bases). Germline V CDR1 and CDR2: LGHDT, YNNKEL (reference sequence). The CDR3 has 13 amino acids. V was shortened by 4 bases and J by 5 bases, with 11 bases between the two germline ends. As DNA, the CDR3 is TGTGCCAGCAGCCGAACAGGTACCGAGACCCAGTACTTC. Its translation: CASSRTGTETQYF.

This chain connects TRBV28 to TRBJ1-4; 9 bases line up with TRBD1. V lost 5 bases, J lost 8 bases, and 6 bases stayed unmatched. The CDR3 is made up of 14 amino acids. In germline, CDR1 is MDHEN, CDR2 SYDVKM. This CDR3 is CASSTLGQGEKLFF. As DNA, the CDR3 is TGTGCCAGCAGTACCCTAGGACAGGGGGAAAAACTGTTTTTT.

This chain links TRBV27 with TRBJ1-5; TRBD1 is a possible D gene (5 bases). V shed 4 bases and J shed 6 bases, with 13 bases lying between them. The CDR3 contains 14 residues. CDR1 and CDR2 from the germline V gene are MNHEY and SMNVEV (reference sequence). The CDR3 DNA reads as TGTGCCAGCAGTTCGGAAGGGGTACGTCAGCCCCAGCATTTT. Translated: CASSSEGVRQPQHF.

A single count supports this clone. The gene calls are TRBV7-2 and TRBJ2-1; 8 positions agree with TRBD2. CDR3 length: 15 amino acids. The germline CDR1 and CDR2 sequences are SGHTA and FQGNSA. After removal of 5 bases from V and 8 bases from J, the junction contained 11 bases not matched to a gene. Here the CDR3 reads CASSLLGGAVDEQFF. The CDR3 region has the DNA TGTGCCAGCAGCCTACTCGGGGGGGCCGTCGATGAGCAGTTCTTC. Full variable domain (remainder filled in from reference TRBV7-2 and TRBJ2-1): GAGVSQSPSNKVTEKGKDVELRCDPISGHTALYWYRQSLGQGLEFLIYFQGNSAPDKSGLPSDRFSAERTGGSVSTLTIQRTQQEDSAVYLCASSLLGGAVDEQFFGPGTRLTVL.